The T cell receptor (beta chain) described here comes from a study of shared clonotypes between healthy human individuals. This CDR3 comprises 12 residues. Germline lookup yields CDR1 SGHAT and CDR2 FQDESV (reference sequence). V lost 5 bases to trimming and J lost 6 bases, with 7 bases between them. The assay was immunoSEQ multiplex PCR, and TCRdb's table has in-frame clones only and misses some. The table includes some 87,000 clones, 60% to 70% detected once. Sequencing was carried out using memory CD8+ T cells sorted from blood. Subset reported: CD45RO+ cells pooled with CCR7-negative TemRA cells. The sequence came from a young man in good health. J is TRBJ2-2 and V is TRBV11-1; D is uncertain. As DNA, the CDR3 is TGTGCCAGCAGCGGACGATCCGGGGAGCTGTTTTTT. It yields the protein CASSGRSGELFF.